One TCR beta chain is described in this entry. The antigen remains undetermined. With 5 bases clipped from V and 1 base from J, the junction kept 6 bases outside the gene matches. Germline V CDR1 and CDR2: SGHNT, YENEEA. This CDR3 is 16 amino acids long. PCR primers comprised 60 Vbeta and 13 Jbeta primers. In the authors' workflow: The count from a later analysis was tens of millions of unique TCR beta chains, around 10 million of them shared. Data came from immunoSEQ multiplex PCR; TCRdb stores just in-frame clones and leaves some out. The V and J calls and clone size come from that table; D and trimming were worked out from the DNA. Among some 180,000 clones, over 70% were seen once, and the ten largest hold roughly 3.5%. This sample was taken from a study of cytomegalovirus exposure and HLA in healthy donors. Study-wide points: Among CMV-associated TCR beta chains, most appeared HLA-restricted in a later analysis. CMV serostatus stood as the only immune exposure information on hand.

Healthy bone marrow donors made up the donor group. The TCR was taken from a woman aged 60-75 years in good health and CMV-seropositive. The V gene is TRBV11-3, the J gene TRBJ2-3; 10 bases fit TRBD1. Sequencing input: PBMCs. As DNA, the CDR3 is TGTGCCAGCAGCCGCCGGACAGGGGGACGCACAGATACGCAGTATTTT. It codes for CASSRRTGGRTDTQYF.